This T cell receptor beta chain appears in the sequencing data of a study of T cells in localized non-small cell lung cancer. On this clone: What it binds is not known.

Findings and caveats of the study: Heterogeneity within the tumor remains possible, as just one region underwent sequencing. Longer overall survival was associated with a higher density of T cells in the blood. Peak T cell clonality was found in uninvolved adjacent lung, exceeding tumor. The study detected a median 57 of the top 100 tumor clones in adjacent lung.

This CDR3 region has 15 residues. Germline values: CDR1 LNHDA, CDR2 SQIVND (reference sequence). V shed 11 bases and J shed 4 bases, with 21 bases lying between them. The data were produced by immunoSEQ multiplex PCR, yet TCRdb's version contains in-frame clones alone and is incomplete. Here the sample spans some 72,000 clones, 80% to 90% being singletons. The V call is TRBV19, the J call TRBJ1-5; D unclear. This clonotype originated in a man aged 40-75 years with stage I lung adenocarcinoma. Material: peripheral blood, obtained before any cancer treatment. As DNA, the CDR3 is TGTGCCTTGTCTGCCGCGGGCGGGATTAATCAGCCCCAGCATTTT. Protein sequence: CALSAAGGINQPQHF. Full variable domain (rest looked up from reference TRBV19 and TRBJ1-5): DGGITQSPKYLFRKEGQNVTLSCEQNLNHDAMYWYRQDPGQGLRLIYYSQIVNDFQKGDIAEGYSVSREKKESFPLTVTSAQKNPTAFYLCALSAAGGINQPQHFGDGTRLSIL.